This T cell receptor (beta chain) is drawn from a study of cytomegalovirus exposure and HLA in healthy donors. PCR used 60 Vbeta primers and 13 Jbeta primers. The assay was immunoSEQ multiplex PCR, and TCRdb's table has in-frame clones only and misses some. The sample shows some 62,000 clones, and 5.3% sits with its ten largest clones. Germline values: CDR1 GTSNPN, CDR2 SVGIG (reference sequence). CDR3 length equals 14 residues. V lost 8 bases to trimming and J lost 5 bases, with 19 bases between them. What was sequenced was PBMCs. This sequence originates from a young man in good health and CMV-seropositive. This rearrangement joins TRBV30 to TRBJ2-1; D is perhaps TRBD1 (6 bases). CDR3 sequence (DNA): TGTGCCCGGACTGGGCAGGGGTATGACAATGAGCAGTTCTTC. It yields the protein CARTGQGYDNEQFF.